Listed below are T cell receptor beta chains from one sample, sequenced in a study of shared clonotypes between healthy human individuals. The protocol was immunoSEQ multiplex PCR, while the TCRdb copy is restricted to in-frame clones and leaves out a portion. The data contain about 2 million clones, around 96% of them singletons. Sequencing was performed on naive CD8+ T cells sorted from blood. Receptors originate from a man aged 18 to 35 in good health. Each CDR3 is given with its conserved first and last residue. The D gene is left open where the match is weak. The listing skips clone size in some rows; elsewhere it reads once, few, many or a size class.

NA	once	TRBV10-2	12	TRBJ2-7	CASSWGRNEQYF	TGCGCCAGCTCCTGGGGCAGAAACGAGCAGTACTTC
NA	NA	TRBV5-1	15	TRBJ2-1	CASSLDGSGYNEQFF	TGCGCCAGCAGCTTGGACGGGAGCGGCTACAATGAGCAGTTCTTC
NA	NA	TRBV7-2	17	TRBJ2-1	CASSLAGQSPSYNEQFF	TGTGCCAGCAGCTTAGCCGGGCAGAGCCCTTCCTACAATGAGCAGTTCTTC
NA	NA	TRBV11-2	16	TRBJ2-3	CASSSFRAAGTDTQYF	TGTGCCAGCAGCTCCTTCCGGGCCGCGGGCACAGATACGCAGTATTTT
TRBD2	NA	TRBV27	15	TRBJ2-1	CASSFETSGGTEQFF	TGTGCCAGCAGTTTCGAGACTAGCGGGGGGACTGAGCAGTTCTTC
NA	NA	TRBV28	14	TRBJ1-6	CASSPTFIGSPLHF	TGTGCCAGCAGCCCAACATTTATCGGTTCACCCCTCCACTTT
NA	NA	TRBV28	14	TRBJ2-4	CASSPFRAKNIQYF	TGTGCCAGCAGTCCCTTCAGAGCCAAAAACATTCAGTACTTC
NA	NA	TRBV7-8	16	TRBJ2-2	CASSLALVGNTGELFF	TGTGCCAGCAGCTTAGCCCTAGTGGGGAACACCGGGGAGCTGTTTTTT
NA	NA	TRBV4-3	17	TRBJ2-3	CASSQVFGHLSTDTQYF	TGCGCCAGCAGCCAAGTTTTTGGACACCTTAGCACAGATACGCAGTATTTT
NA	NA	TRBV28	14	TRBJ1-1	CASSFPGPNTEAFF	TGTGCCAGCAGTTTCCCAGGGCCTAACACTGAAGCTTTCTTT
TRBD1	NA	TRBV27	15	TRBJ1-5	CASRPTGGGNQPQHF	TGTGCCAGCAGGCCGACAGGGGGAGGCAATCAGCCCCAGCATTTT
TRBD2	NA	TRBV30	16	TRBJ2-2	CAWTPLAGVSDGELFF	TGTGCCTGGACCCCCCTAGCGGGAGTTTCTGACGGGGAGCTGTTTTTT
NA	NA	TRBV7-9	14	TRBJ2-7	CASRDPGSSYEQYF	TGTGCCAGCAGGGACCCGGGGAGCTCCTACGAGCAGTACTTC
NA	NA	TRBV7-4	18	TRBJ1-5	CASSLGEGSVYSNQPQHF	TGTGCCAGCAGCTTAGGAGAGGGGAGCGTTTATAGCAATCAGCCCCAGCATTTT
NA	NA	TRBV13	17	TRBJ2-7	CASSLGLGADPLDEQYF	TGTGCCAGCAGCTTAGGCCTTGGGGCAGACCCTTTGGACGAGCAGTACTTC
TRBD1	NA	TRBV14	15	TRBJ2-1	CASSSGGTAYNEQFF	TGTGCCAGCAGCTCAGGGGGAACGGCCTACAATGAGCAGTTCTTC
TRBD2	NA	TRBV7-8	14	TRBJ2-1	CASSSLAGMSEQFF	TGTGCCAGCAGCTCCCTAGCGGGAATGAGTGAGCAGTTCTTC
TRBD1	NA	TRBV29-1	14	TRBJ1-2	CSAGQGSGKNGYTF	TGCAGCGCCGGACAGGGATCGGGCAAAAATGGCTACACCTTC
TRBD1	NA	TRBV30	15	TRBJ2-1	CAWTLGTGSYNEQFF	TGTGCCTGGACCCTGGGGACAGGGTCCTACAATGAGCAGTTCTTC
NA	NA	TRBV27	13	TRBJ2-7	CASSFTDSYEQYF	TGTGCCAGCAGTTTTACTGACAGTTACGAGCAGTACTTC
TRBD2	few	TRBV30	16	TRBJ2-3	CALGLAGQMGADTQYF	TGTGCCTTGGGACTAGCGGGACAAATGGGCGCAGATACGCAGTATTTT
NA	NA	TRBV7-2	14	TRBJ1-5	CASSPGGRDQPQHF	TGTGCCAGCAGCCCCGGGGGGCGGGATCAGCCCCAGCATTTT
TRBD1	NA	TRBV6-5	15	TRBJ2-5	CASSRPGQGVETQYF	TGTGCCAGCTCACGGCCGGGACAGGGGGTAGAGACCCAGTACTTC
TRBD1	NA	TRBV7-2	15	TRBJ1-5	CASSWTGFSNQPQHF	TGTGCCAGCAGCTGGACAGGGTTTAGCAATCAGCCCCAGCATTTT
NA	NA	TRBV7-9	11	TRBJ2-5	CAPEIGETQYF	TGTGCCCCTGAAATTGGGGAGACCCAGTACTTC
TRBD1	once	TRBV9	15	TRBJ1-3	CASSSWTGAENTIYF	TGTGCCAGCAGCTCCTGGACAGGGGCGGAAAACACCATATATTTT
NA	NA	TRBV7-9	14	TRBJ1-3	CASSFAGAGNTIYF	TGTGCCAGCAGCTTTGCGGGAGCTGGAAACACCATATATTTT
NA	once	TRBV1	14	TRBJ2-5	CTSSPDGYQETQYF	TGCACCAGCAGTCCGGACGGATACCAAGAGACCCAGTACTTC
NA	NA	TRBV18	14	TRBJ1-2	CASSLDGTNYGYTF	TGTGCCAGCTCCCTGGACGGAACTAACTATGGCTACACCTTC
TRBD1	NA	TRBV27	16	TRBJ2-7	CASSFSPTGGSYEQYF	TGTGCCAGCAGTTTTTCCCCAACAGGGGGCTCCTACGAGCAGTACTTC
NA	NA	TRBV6-1	15	TRBJ1-3	CASSEMGDSGNTIYF	TGTGCCAGCAGTGAGATGGGAGACTCTGGAAACACCATATATTTT
NA	NA	TRBV2	14	TRBJ1-1	CASSDPGESTEAFF	TGTGCCAGCAGTGATCCGGGCGAGAGCACTGAAGCTTTCTTT
NA	NA	TRBV6-1	13	TRBJ1-1	CASSGGFGTEAFF	TGTGCCAGCAGTGGGGGGTTCGGCACTGAAGCTTTCTTT
NA	NA	TRBV2	13	TRBJ1-1	CASTISPYTEAFF	TGTGCCAGCACTATCTCACCGTACACTGAAGCTTTCTTT
NA	NA	TRBV9	12	TRBJ2-3	CASSTQQDTQYF	TGTGCCAGCAGCACCCAACAAGATACGCAGTATTTT
NA	NA	TRBV5-4	13	TRBJ2-2	CASSQGGSGELFF	TGTGCCAGCAGCCAAGGGGGTAGCGGGGAGCTGTTTTTT
NA	NA	TRBV4-2	14	TRBJ1-2	CASSQGGTLAGYTF	TGTGCCAGCAGCCAAGGGGGGACTTTAGCTGGCTACACCTTC
NA	NA	TRBV15	15	TRBJ1-4	CATSRRSTTNEKLFF	TGTGCCACCAGCAGACGCAGTACAACTAATGAAAAACTGTTTTTT
NA	NA	TRBV12-5	13	TRBJ2-1	CASGTGFDNEQFF	TGTGCTAGTGGCACGGGGTTTGACAATGAGCAGTTCTTC
NA	NA	TRBV5-5	13	TRBJ2-7	CASSSFIGFEQYF	TGTGCCAGCAGCTCTTTCATCGGTTTCGAGCAGTACTTC
TRBD1	NA	TRBV5-1	16	TRBJ1-1	CASSGSGTVLNTEAFF	TGCGCCAGCAGCGGGTCCGGGACAGTGTTGAACACTGAAGCTTTCTTT
NA	NA	TRBV4-3	17	TRBJ2-1	CASSQEWPGVSYNEQFF	TGCGCCAGCAGCCAAGAGTGGCCGGGAGTTTCCTACAATGAGCAGTTCTTC
NA	NA	TRBV7-3	15	TRBJ2-3	CASSPMGGAGDTQYF	TGTGCCAGCAGCCCTATGGGGGGAGCTGGAGATACGCAGTATTTT
TRBD1	NA	TRBV7-8	16	TRBJ2-7	CASSEGRQGARYEQYF	TGTGCCAGCAGCGAGGGAAGACAGGGGGCGCGATACGAGCAGTACTTC
NA	NA	TRBV13	17	TRBJ2-2	CASSLTGGGPNTGELFF	TGTGCCAGCAGCTTAACCGGAGGGGGCCCGAACACCGGGGAGCTGTTTTTT
TRBD1	NA	TRBV27	14	TRBJ1-2	CASSLSTGGPGYTF	TGTGCCAGCAGTTTATCTACAGGGGGCCCCGGCTACACCTTC